These 8 T cell receptor beta chains were sequenced from one sample in a study of blood T cell repertoires in COVID-19. Assay used: immunoSEQ multiplex PCR; TCRdb lists only in-frame clones, some missing. The sample has approximately 93,000 clones; about nine tenths are singletons. The sample consisted of peripheral blood. The receptors shown here come from a man in his forties or fifties with active or convalescent COVID-19.

The rearrangement joins TRBV5-1 to TRBJ1-1, with 7 bases aligning to TRBD1. The CDR3 is 15 residues long. Germline V lookup: CDR1 SGHRS, CDR2 YFSETQ. V shed 4 bases, J shed 4 bases, and the junction held 10 bases outside the gene matches. Here the CDR3 reads CASSPRQGTVTEAFF. The CDR3 coding sequence is TGCGCCAGCAGCCCCAGACAGGGAACTGTCACTGAAGCTTTCTTT.

CDR3 protein: CASSPGTSAKAKNIQYF. CDR3 nucleotide sequence: TGTGCCAGCAGTCCCGGGACTAGCGCAAAGGCCAAAAACATTCAGTACTTC. This chain joins TRBV27 and TRBJ2-4; 10 bases fit TRBD2. This CDR3 comprises 17 residues. The V gene end was trimmed by 5 bases and the J gene end by 1 base; junction bases not matched to a gene: 8. Germline CDR1 MNHEY, CDR2 SMNVEV (reference sequence).

This clone showed up just a few times. V gene TRBV20-1 combines with J gene TRBJ2-2; D unresolved. Deletions cut 3 bases from V and 2 bases from J, with 10 bases between. CDR3 size: 14 residues. Germline loops: CDR1 DFQATT, CDR2 SNEGSKA (reference sequence). The CDR3 DNA sequence: TGCAGTGCTAGTCCGGGTGCCAACACCGGGGAGCTGTTTTTT. It specifies CSASPGANTGELFF.

This sequence joins TRBV3-1 (or the pseudogene TRBV3-2) and TRBJ2-3, with 7 bases that match TRBD1. The ends lost 6 bases at V and 4 bases at J; junction bases unmatched: 4. Germline values: CDR1 LGHDT, CDR2 YNNKEL (reference sequence). The length of the CDR3 is 13 residues. The CDR3 protein is CASRQTGADTQYF. The CDR3 bases are TGTGCCAGCAGACAAACAGGGGCAGATACGCAGTATTTT.

This clone was seen a handful of times. The V call is TRBV5-1, the J call TRBJ2-3; D call uncertain. Germline CDR1 and CDR2: SGHRS and YFSETQ. With 1 base removed from V and 5 bases from J, the gap between germline ends came to 5 bases. The length of the CDR3 is 12 residues. CDR3 DNA: TGCGCCAGCAGCTTGCCCGGAGATACGCAGTATTTT. Amino acids: CASSLPGDTQYF.

The chain uses TRBV19 and TRBJ1-1; 7 bases align to TRBD1. With V trimmed by 4 bases and J by 1 base, 3 bases remained unmatched. This CDR3 region has 14 residues. Germline assignment: CDR1 LNHDA and CDR2 SQIVND (reference sequence). The CDR3 DNA reads as TGTGCCAGTAGTAGCCGACAGGGGAACACTGAAGCTTTCTTT. It specifies CASSSRQGNTEAFF. The full variable domain, in which reference TRBV19 and TRBJ1-1 provide the parts outside the CDR3, is DGGITQSPKYLFRKEGQNVTLSCEQNLNHDAMYWYRQDPGQGLRLIYYSQIVNDFQKGDIAEGYSVSREKKESFPLTVTSAQKNPTAFYLCASSSRQGNTEAFFGQGTRLTVV.

This clone occurred once. CDR3 sequence (DNA): TGTGCCAGCAGCGTCGAGTGGTTGGACTACCCCCGAAATGAGCAGTTCTTC. As protein: CASSVEWLDYPRNEQFF. This chain joins TRBV14 and TRBJ2-1; tentatively, D is TRBD2 (6 bases). CDR1 SGHDN and CDR2 FVKESK come from the germline V gene. V lost 5 bases and J 7 bases, leaving 24 bases between the germline ends. The CDR3 sequence is 17 residues long.

The V and J genes are TRBV29-1 and TRBJ2-1, with 7 bases matching TRBD1. V lost 3 bases, J lost 2 bases, and 4 bases stayed unmatched. CDR3 size: 14 residues. In germline, CDR1 is SQVTM, CDR2 ANQGSEA. The CDR3 sequence is CSVDPTGTYNEQFF. CDR3 bases: TGCAGCGTTGACCCGACAGGGACCTACAATGAGCAGTTCTTC.